This T cell receptor (beta chain) was captured by sequencing in a study of blood T cells in healthy people across ages. Points on this clonotype: Antigen: not known.

Whenever a sample was processed, at least 6.5 million PBMCs were isolated. Primed by a sample-barcoded 5' primer and a J-beta primer mix, a second PCR proceeded for roughly 7 to 12 cycles. TCRdb passed the 5' RACE reads through MiXCR, listing each CDR3 protein once. Among about 1.8 million distinct CDR3 sequences listed, less than 50% were seen once. Study outcomes and limitations: Measured against age, TCR beta diversity per million T cells decreased in a roughly linear manner. The authors considered diversity estimates from one million T cells to be underestimates. It was found that TCR beta diversity correlated strongly with the percentage of naive T cells.

This sequence originates from a woman between 40 and 55 years old in good health. The specimen sequenced was blood.

Here the CDR3 DNA reads TGCAGTGTAGGGCCGGGGGAGACCCAGTACTTC. Amino acids: CSVGPGETQYF. The chain employs TRBV20-1 and TRBJ2-7; weak D call: TRBD2 (5 bases). With the DNA end fitting TRBJ2-5 better, the J assignment may be wrong. CDR3 length: 11 amino acids. Germline V lookup: CDR1 DFQATT, CDR2 SNEGSKA (reference sequence).